These 24 T cell receptor beta chains share one sample of origin, sequenced in a study of shared clonotypes between healthy human individuals. The data were produced by immunoSEQ multiplex PCR, yet TCRdb's version contains in-frame clones alone and is incomplete. The sample holds about 960,000 clones; 70% to 85% are singletons and the top ten take over 1.3%. What was sequenced was memory CD4+ T cells sorted from blood. Subset indicated: CD45RA-negative fraction. The source is a man aged 18 to 29 in good health.

Regarding this clone: The sample carries other DNA sequences with the same CDR3. The V call is TRBV6-1, the J call TRBJ1-6; TRBD1 agrees at 8 bases. V lost 4 bases to trimming and J lost 9 bases; unmatched junction nucleotides: 2. CDR3 size: 13 residues. Germline CDR1 is MNHNS and CDR2 is SASEGT. This CDR3 is CASSGTGSSPLHF. CDR3 coding DNA: TGTGCCAGCAGTGGGACAGGGAGTTCACCCCTCCACTTT.

This clone came up a few times. The V call is TRBV29-1, the J call TRBJ2-1; D possibly matches TRBD1 or TRBD2 (5 bases each). Trimming left V 4 bases short and J 5 bases short, with 15 bases between. Germline CDR1 is SQVTM and CDR2 is ANQGSEA. The CDR3 runs to 14 residues. CDR3 amino acids: CSVGWGLVNNEQFF. In nucleotides, the CDR3 is TGCAGCGTTGGTTGGGGGTTAGTGAACAATGAGCAGTTCTTC.

The J gene is TRBJ2-7, the V gene TRBV10-3; 9 positions agree with TRBD1. Germline-derived CDR1 and CDR2 are ENHRY and SYGVKD. This CDR3 is 16 amino acids long. The ends lost 2 bases at V and 5 bases at J; junction bases unmatched: 10. The CDR3 nucleotides are TGTGCCATCAGTGAGCCAGGACAGGGGATTATGGACGAGCAGTACTTC. Translation gives CAISEPGQGIMDEQYF.

This chain connects TRBV5-8 to TRBJ1-5; TRBD1 matches 10 bases. Germline-derived CDR1 and CDR2 are SGHTS and YDEGEE. The CDR3 loop spans 15 amino acids. V lost 4 bases, J lost 2 bases, and 3 bases stayed unmatched. The CDR3 sequence: CASSPGTGGNQPQHF. The CDR3 DNA follows: TGTGCCAGCAGCCCCGGGACAGGGGGCAATCAGCCCCAGCATTTT. Supplemented by reference TRBV5-8 and TRBJ1-5, the full variable domain reads EAGVTQSPTHLIKTRGQQATLRCSPISGHTSVYWYQQALGLGLQFLLWYDEGEERNRGNFPPRFSGRQFPNYSSELNVNALELEDSALYLCASSPGTGGNQPQHFGDGTRLSIL.

The chain recombines TRBV18 with TRBJ1-1; 7 positions match TRBD1. The CDR3 is 14 amino acids. Trimming cost V 6 bases and J 4 bases; bases outside gene matches: 8. CDR1 and CDR2 from the germline V gene are KGHSH and LQKENI. In DNA, the CDR3 is TGTGCCAGCTCCCCGACAGGGAAGGGCACTGAAGCTTTCTTT. Translated: CASSPTGKGTEAFF.

This clone was observed a handful of times. The chain links TRBV7-2 to TRBJ2-3, with 8 positions matching TRBD2. V dropped 6 bases and J dropped 9; count of bases not matched to a gene: 11. Germline CDR1 reads SGHTA; CDR2 reads FQGNSA. The CDR3 has 14 residues. The CDR3 is CASSYTGTRNTQYF. The CDR3 DNA sequence: TGTGCCAGCAGTTATACCGGGACTAGAAACACGCAGTATTTT.

The V and J genes are TRBV7-2 and TRBJ2-3; D unclear. CDR1 SGHTA and CDR2 FQGNSA come from the germline V gene. This CDR3 spans 15 amino acids. V lost 5 bases to trimming and J lost 0 bases, with 12 bases between them. The CDR3 loop is CASSVGGKSTDTQYF. CDR3 DNA: TGTGCCAGCAGCGTGGGCGGAAAGAGCACAGATACGCAGTATTTT.

The CDR3 here is CASSPGTSGGALYF. The CDR3 coding sequence is TGCGCCAGCAGTCCTGGGACTAGCGGGGGGGCCCTTTACTTC. The chain joins TRBV10-2 to TRBJ2-7; TRBD2 matches at 16 bases. The CDR3 is 14 residues long. CDR1 is WSHSY and CDR2 is SAAADI in the germline V gene. The V segment lost 5 bases and the J segment 13 bases; nucleotides outside the gene matches: 8.

This clone was recorded a few times. J is TRBJ2-2 and V is TRBV30; 7 nucleotides align to TRBD2. V shed 3 bases and J 3 bases; nucleotides not matched to a gene: 1. Germline lookup yields CDR1 GTSNPN and CDR2 SVGIG (reference sequence). The length of the CDR3 is 13 residues. The CDR3 DNA reads as TGTGCCTGGAGGGGAGGGGACACCGGGGAGCTGTTTTTT. Its translation is CAWRGGDTGELFF.

The chain uses TRBV6-6 and TRBJ1-1; D perhaps matches TRBD1 (5 bases). The V gene lost 0 bases and the J gene lost 5 bases, with 10 bases spanning the gap. The CDR3 is 14 amino acids. Germline lookup yields CDR1 MNHNY and CDR2 SVGAGI (reference sequence). CDR3 sequence (DNA): TGTGCCAGCAGTTACTCGACAGATCGAACTGAAGCTTTCTTT. It is translated as CASSYSTDRTEAFF.

The chain uses TRBV15 and TRBJ1-5; D gene unclear. The CDR3 is made up of 15 amino acids. Germline lookup yields CDR1 LNHNV and CDR2 YYDKDF (reference sequence). Between the trimmed V and J ends, which lost 0 bases and 5 bases, there was a span of 11 bases. The CDR3 is CATSREGRGYQPQHF. The CDR3 DNA reads as TGTGCCACCAGCAGAGAGGGGAGAGGGTATCAGCCCCAGCATTTT.

The chain joins TRBV6-1 to TRBJ1-5; unclear D gene. Trimming took 4 bases from V and 6 from J, leaving 19 bases between them. The V gene's germline CDR1 is MNHNS and CDR2 SASEGT. The CDR3 sequence is 16 residues long. This CDR3 reads CASSGTAVGVIQPQHF. The CDR3 coding sequence is TGTGCCAGCAGTGGGACCGCCGTAGGCGTTATTCAGCCCCAGCATTTT.

The V call is TRBV18, the J call TRBJ1-2; 7 nucleotides line up with TRBD1. Germline trimming cut 3 bases from V and 4 bases from J; bases unmatched to any gene: 11. This CDR3 is built from 16 residues. Per germline, CDR1 KGHSH and CDR2 LQKENI. The CDR3 DNA reads TGTGCCAGCTCACCCGGAGAGACAGGGCGTTCCTATGGCTACACCTTC. Residues: CASSPGETGRSYGYTF. Full variable domain (remainder filled in from reference TRBV18 and TRBJ1-2): NAGVMQNPRHLVRRRGQEARLRCSPMKGHSHVYWYRQLPEEGLKFMVYLQKENIIDESGMPKERFSAEFPKEGPSILRIQQVVRGDSAAYFCASSPGETGRSYGYTFGSGTRLTVV.

There are a few counts of this clone. This chain connects TRBV21-1 to TRBJ1-6; TRBD1, as called in the table, went unchecked against the DNA. TRBV21-1 is given as a pseudogene. The CDR3 has 17 residues. The CDR3: CASSRADRGSVNSPLHF. CDR3 in DNA: TGTGCCAGCAGCAGAGCCGACAGGGGGTCTGTGAATTCACCCCTCCACTTT.

The chain links TRBV30 to TRBJ2-2; D is possibly TRBD2 (6 bases). CDR3 length: 12 residues. V lost 1 base to trimming and J lost 6 bases, with 6 bases between them. Germline V gene lookup returns CDR1 GTSNPN and CDR2 SVGIG (reference sequence). As DNA, the CDR3 is TGTGCCTGGAGTGCGGGGGCCGGGGAGCTGTTTTTT. Translated: CAWSAGAGELFF.

The rearrangement uses TRBV15 and TRBJ1-1; the match to TRBD1 covers 7 bases. CDR1 LNHNV and CDR2 YYDKDF come from the germline V gene (reference sequence). This CDR3 is built from 16 residues. V dropped 6 bases and J dropped 3; count of bases not matched to a gene: 13. CDR3 in amino acids: CATRTDRDVGDTEAFF. The CDR3 DNA follows: TGTGCCACCAGGACCGACAGGGATGTGGGGGACACTGAAGCTTTCTTT.

The CDR3 loop is CASKRFTGELFF. CDR3 coding DNA: TGTGCCAGCAAACGGTTCACCGGGGAGCTGTTTTTT. The gene calls are TRBV6-5 and TRBJ2-2, with D unresolved. CDR1 is MNHEY and CDR2 is SVGAGI in the germline V gene. Trimming took off 7 bases at V and 4 bases at J, with 7 bases between the two ends. This CDR3 spans 12 amino acids.

The chain combines TRBV5-1 with TRBJ2-3, with D perhaps TRBD2 (5 bases). The CDR3 extends over 14 amino acids. V was cut by 5 bases and J by 0 bases, with 10 bases left in between. Germline CDR1 is SGHRS and CDR2 is YFSETQ. CDR3 sequence reads: CASRREASTDTQYF. CDR3 nucleotide sequence: TGCGCCAGCAGACGGGAAGCAAGCACAGATACGCAGTATTTT.

This clone was seen only a few times. The chain carries TRBV6-1 and TRBJ1-2; a weak D match, TRBD1 (6 bases). The CDR3 is 17 amino acids. The germline V gene has CDR1 MNHNS and CDR2 SASEGT. Trimming removed 2 bases from V and 3 bases from J, with 19 bases in between. This CDR3 reads CASSESLWGGLDYGYTF. The CDR3, as DNA: TGTGCCAGCAGTGAATCGCTATGGGGGGGCCTGGACTATGGCTACACCTTC.

The chain links TRBV18 to TRBJ2-1; 10 bases match TRBD2. This CDR3 comprises 17 residues. CDR1 and CDR2 from the germline V gene are KGHSH and LQKENI. With 1 base clipped from V and 4 bases from J, the junction kept 7 bases outside the gene matches. CDR3 region: CASSPRLAGGPYNEQFF. In nucleotides, the CDR3 is TGTGCCAGCTCACCACGTTTAGCGGGGGGCCCTTACAATGAGCAGTTCTTC.

The V gene is TRBV18, the J gene TRBJ2-3; D might be TRBD2 (5 bases). Germline V gene lookup returns CDR1 KGHSH and CDR2 LQKENI. The CDR3 covers 16 residues. Trimming shortened V by 0 bases and J by 0 bases, and 10 bases separated the two germline ends. The CDR3 DNA is TGTGCCAGCTCACCACCGAGCGGTCATAGCACAGATACGCAGTATTTT. Translated, it gives CASSPPSGHSTDTQYF.

This clone is a singleton in its sample. J is TRBJ2-1 and V is TRBV19; D gene ambiguous. Between the trimmed V and J ends, which lost 3 bases and 4 bases, there was a span of 7 bases. This CDR3 comprises 13 residues. Germline lookup yields CDR1 LNHDA and CDR2 SQIVND (reference sequence). CDR3: CASSIPGYNEQFF. CDR3 in DNA: TGTGCCAGTAGTATTCCAGGTTACAATGAGCAGTTCTTC.

This clone was seen a few times. The chain links TRBV6-5 to TRBJ1-1; D is unclear. The CDR3 is 13 amino acids. CDR1 MNHEY and CDR2 SVGAGI come from the germline V gene. The V and J ends lost 4 bases and 7 bases respectively, with 13 bases between them. As DNA, the CDR3 is TGTGCCAGCAGTTCTAACCGGGAGGTTGAAGCTTTCTTT. Amino acid sequence: CASSSNREVEAFF.

Of note for this clone: This specimen includes other DNA sequences encoding the same CDR3. The CDR3: CASSVGEGPNTGELFF. CDR3 DNA: TGTGCCAGCAGCGTAGGGGAGGGGCCGAACACCGGGGAGCTGTTTTTT. The chain has TRBV9 and TRBJ2-2, with 7 bases lining up with TRBD2. The CDR3 length is 16 residues. Germline V gene data show CDR1 as SGDLS and CDR2 as YYNGEE. V gave up 0 bases and J gave up 0 bases; unmatched junction bases: 2.